Below are 32 T cell receptor beta chains sequenced from a single sample in a study of T cell responses to AZD1222 COVID-19 vaccine. Clones were read by immunoSEQ multiplex PCR, and TCRdb kept only the in-frame ones, dropping some. The sample gives 160,000 or so clones, more than 90% of which show up once; about 3% is in the top ten. Sequenced material: peripheral blood, taken on day 0 of AZD1222 vaccination. These receptors all come from an adult in good health.

The V and J genes are TRBV19 and TRBJ1-6; a weak D match, TRBD1 (6 bases). Trimming took off 6 bases at V and 8 bases at J, with 11 bases between the two ends. The CDR3 sequence is 13 residues long. The germline V gene encodes CDR1 LNHDA and CDR2 SQIVND (reference sequence). Here the CDR3 reads CASSVDRDSPLHF. CDR3 coding DNA: TGTGCCAGTAGCGTGGACAGAGATTCACCCCTCCACTTT.

The chain recombines TRBV11-3 with TRBJ2-1, with TRBD2 matching 15 bases. V was clipped by 4 bases and J by 4 bases; unmatched bases: 5. CDR1 and CDR2 (germline): SGHNT, YENEEA. This CDR3 region has 17 residues. The CDR3, as DNA: TGTGCCAGCAGCTCGGGACTAGCGGGGGGAGGTTACAATGAGCAGTTCTTC. Its protein is CASSSGLAGGGYNEQFF.

In this sample, this clone turned up a few times. Here the CDR3 reads CASSSKLGGTYEQYF. CDR3 in DNA: TGTGCCAGCAGCTCGAAACTAGGGGGCACCTACGAGCAGTACTTC. This chain connects TRBV5-4 to TRBJ2-7, with 7 bases aligning to TRBD1. In germline, CDR1 is SGHNT, CDR2 YYREEE (reference sequence). With 3 bases clipped from V and 2 bases from J, the junction kept 8 bases outside the gene matches. The CDR3 is made up of 15 amino acids.

The chain has TRBV24-1 and TRBJ2-5; a weak D match, TRBD2 (6 bases). Germline CDR1 is KGHDR and CDR2 is SFDVKD. This CDR3 spans 15 amino acids. The V end was cut by 4 bases, the J end by 4 bases, with 15 bases between. The CDR3 loop is CATSDSTSMRETQYF. CDR3 in DNA: TGTGCCACCAGTGACTCGACTAGTATGAGAGAGACCCAGTACTTC.

V usage is TRBV10-1 and J usage is TRBJ2-1; 9 bases match TRBD2. V was clipped by 8 bases and J by 7 bases; unmatched bases: 3. This CDR3 spans 12 amino acids. Germline values: CDR1 WNHNN, CDR2 SYGVQD (reference sequence). This chain's CDR3 is CASGGGVNEQFF. CDR3 bases: TGCGCCAGCGGCGGGGGGGTAAATGAGCAGTTCTTC.

The chain carries TRBV4-1 and TRBJ1-2, with D possibly being TRBD1 (5 bases). V was cut by 4 bases and J by 4 bases, with 16 bases left in between. CDR1 and CDR2 from the germline V gene are MGHRA and YSYEKL. This CDR3 is built from 15 residues. This CDR3 reads CASSLGGELGYGYTF. The DNA for the CDR3 is TGCGCCAGCAGCCTTGGAGGGGAGTTGGGCTATGGCTACACCTTC.

The V and J genes are TRBV11-2 and TRBJ2-1; 9 bases match TRBD2. Per germline, CDR1 SGHAT and CDR2 FQNNGV. This CDR3 is 17 amino acids long. V shed 3 bases and J 9 bases; nucleotides not matched to a gene: 15. DNA of the CDR3: TGTGCCAGCAGCTTCCCCTCCGGGGCTAGCGGGACTCGTGAGCAGTTCTTC. Amino acids: CASSFPSGASGTREQFF.

The chain combines TRBV28 with TRBJ2-2; 11 bases map to TRBD2. The germline gives CDR1 MDHEN, CDR2 SYDVKM. The junction had 12 bases not matched to a gene; V was cut back by 10 bases and J by 8 bases. The CDR3 extends over 15 amino acids. The CDR3, as DNA: TGTGCCACCATCGGGACTAGCGGATTTGGGGGGGAGCTGTTTTTT. Its protein is CATIGTSGFGGELFF.

With regard to this clone: Other DNA sequences in the sample encode the same CDR3. The chain is built from TRBV12-3 or TRBV12-4 and TRBJ2-2; the D is unclear. The CDR3 consists of 12 residues. Between the trimmed V and J ends, which lost 6 bases and 2 bases, there was a span of 4 bases. The CDR3 is CASSPNTGELFF. The CDR3 DNA sequence: TGTGCCAGCAGCCCCAACACCGGGGAGCTGTTTTTT.

This clone was counted between two and nine times. The chain links TRBV5-1 to TRBJ2-1, with 13 bases matching TRBD2. Germline V lookup: CDR1 SGHRS, CDR2 YFSETQ. After removal of 7 bases from V and 7 bases from J, the junction contained 11 bases not matched to a gene. This CDR3 is 16 amino acids long. The chain's CDR3 is CASAFTGLAGRNEQFF. The CDR3, as DNA: TGCGCCAGCGCCTTCACGGGACTAGCGGGGCGAAATGAGCAGTTCTTC.

The V call is TRBV12-3 or TRBV12-4, the J call TRBJ2-7, with D maybe TRBD2 (6 bases). CDR3 length: 11 residues. V dropped 6 bases and J dropped 7 bases, with 10 bases sitting between them. The DNA for the CDR3 is TGTGCCAGCAGCTACCGGGGGGAGCAGTACTTC. It specifies CASSYRGEQYF.

This clone appeared a single time. The rearrangement uses TRBV2 and TRBJ1-1; D is unresolved. The CDR3 is 13 residues long. Germline V CDR1 and CDR2: SNHLY, FYNNEI. V lost 1 base and J lost 3, with 6 bases in between. The CDR3, as DNA: TGTGCCAGCAGTGAAGACCCCGACACTGAAGCTTTCTTT. Translation: CASSEDPDTEAFF.

This chain connects TRBV29-1 to TRBJ1-3; 7 bases fit TRBD1. From germline, CDR1 is SQVTM and CDR2 ANQGSEA. The CDR3 consists of 13 residues. V shed 5 bases, J shed 10 bases, and the junction held 11 bases outside the gene matches. CDR3 nucleotide sequence: TGCAGCGTTCAAAGGGGGCAGGCCCAGACCATATATTTT. It translates to CSVQRGQAQTIYF.

The V call is TRBV27, the J call TRBJ2-7, with D possibly being TRBD2 (6 bases). Germline V gene sequence: CDR1 MNHEY, CDR2 SMNVEV (reference sequence). CDR3 length: 16 amino acids. V lost 5 bases to trimming and J lost 0 bases, with 17 bases between them. The DNA for the CDR3 is TGTGCCAGCAGTGGGAACATGGGACTTAGCTCCTACGAGCAGTACTTC. This translates into CASSGNMGLSSYEQYF.

The chain has TRBV6-1 and TRBJ2-6, with no clear D. This CDR3 comprises 15 residues. The V gene's germline CDR1 is MNHNS and CDR2 SASEGT. V was shortened by 0 bases and J by 0 bases, with 3 bases between the two germline ends. CDR3 loop: CASSEAGSGANVLTF. The CDR3 DNA sequence: TGTGCCAGCAGTGAAGCGGGCTCTGGGGCCAACGTCCTGACTTTC.

This CDR3 reads CASSQNRGPQETQYF. Here the CDR3 DNA reads TGTGCCAGCAGCCAGAACAGGGGGCCCCAAGAGACCCAGTACTTC. The chain recombines TRBV14 with TRBJ2-5; 9 nucleotides match TRBD1. In germline, CDR1 is SGHDN, CDR2 FVKESK. The V segment lost 3 bases and the J segment 1 base; nucleotides outside the gene matches: 3. The CDR3 has 15 residues.

This clone is medium-sized within its sample. The chain links TRBV29-1 to TRBJ1-1; D ambiguous. The germline CDR1 and CDR2 sequences are SQVTM and ANQGSEA. This CDR3 contains 12 residues. V was cut by 6 bases and J by 6 bases, with 14 bases left in between. The CDR3 protein is CSVTRNLPEAFF. The CDR3 bases are TGCAGCGTGACCCGGAACCTCCCTGAAGCTTTCTTT.

The chain carries TRBV7-2 and TRBJ1-3; the D is unclear. Germline V gene lookup returns CDR1 SGHTA and CDR2 FQGNSA. V was pared by 4 bases and J by 0 bases, with 10 bases between. The CDR3 loop spans 15 amino acids. The CDR3 DNA follows: TGTGCCAGCAGCTGGGCGGCTACCTCTGGAAACACCATATATTTT. Protein product: CASSWAATSGNTIYF.

This chain uses TRBV27 with TRBJ2-7; 9 bases are shared with TRBD2. The germline V gene has CDR1 MNHEY and CDR2 SMNVEV (reference sequence). V was clipped by 6 bases and J by 5 bases; unmatched bases: 11. This CDR3 is built from 15 residues. The CDR3 region is CASSQVGGRGDEQYF. DNA of the CDR3: TGTGCCAGCAGCCAGGTAGGCGGGAGGGGAGACGAGCAGTACTTC.

This clone was detected once. This chain links TRBV6-1 with TRBJ1-2, with 11 bases that match TRBD1. The CDR3 contains 15 residues. V shed 1 base, J shed 8 bases, and the junction held 6 bases outside the gene matches. The germline gives CDR1 MNHNS, CDR2 SASEGT. The CDR3 spells CASSEGGQGVYGYTF. In DNA, the CDR3 is TGTGCCAGCAGTGAAGGGGGACAGGGGGTATACGGCTACACCTTC.

This clone was counted a few times. The chain joins TRBV10-1 to TRBJ2-7, with a weak D call TRBD2 (6 bases). The CDR3 is 14 residues long. Germline V CDR1 and CDR2: WNHNN, SYGVQD (reference sequence). V gave up 10 bases and J gave up 8 bases, with 24 bases separating them. CDR3 DNA: TGCGCCACCTCTGGGGACTCCCTTCCTTGGAAGCAGTACTTC. The encoded protein is CATSGDSLPWKQYF.

The rearrangement joins TRBV10-2 to TRBJ1-1; D not resolved. V lost 3 bases and J 1 base, leaving 3 bases between the germline ends. This CDR3 contains 12 residues. The germline V gene encodes CDR1 WSHSY and CDR2 SAAADI. In DNA form, the CDR3 reads TGCGCCAGCAGTGACAGGAACACTGAAGCTTTCTTT. The encoded protein is CASSDRNTEAFF.

The rearrangement uses TRBV2 and TRBJ1-2; D is possibly TRBD1 (5 bases). This CDR3 has 15 residues. Germline V gives CDR1 SNHLY, CDR2 FYNNEI. V was clipped by 1 base and J by 1 base, with 10 bases between them. The CDR3 region has the DNA TGTGCCAGCAGTGAAGTGGGGGGGATTAACTATGGCTACACCTTC. It yields the protein CASSEVGGINYGYTF.

The V gene is TRBV7-9, the J gene TRBJ1-4; D gene ambiguous. V lost 4 bases to trimming and J lost 8 bases, with 14 bases between them. CDR3 size: 14 residues. Germline V lookup: CDR1 SEHNR, CDR2 FQNEAQ (reference sequence). The CDR3 spells CASSSPPLGEKLFF. DNA for the CDR3: TGTGCCAGCAGCTCACCACCCCTAGGGGAAAAACTGTTTTTT.

This clone came up once. The gene calls are TRBV7-6 and TRBJ2-2; D may be TRBD1 or TRBD2 (5 bases each). Germline-derived CDR1 and CDR2 are SGHVS and FNYEAQ. The germline V and J ends were trimmed by 0 bases and 6 bases, with 8 bases remaining between them. The CDR3 spans 14 residues. The CDR3 spells CASSLAGTAGELFF. The CDR3 bases are TGTGCCAGCAGCTTAGCCGGGACCGCCGGGGAGCTGTTTTTT.

A few counts support this clone. The rearrangement links TRBV7-8 to TRBJ2-2; the D call may be TRBD1 or TRBD2 (5 bases each). The CDR3 loop spans 15 amino acids. V lost 7 bases, J lost 4 bases, and 16 bases lay in between. Germline CDR1 reads SGHVS; CDR2 reads FQNEAQ. The CDR3: CASTSLQGPTGELFF. CDR3 sequence (DNA): TGTGCCAGCACCTCCCTCCAGGGACCCACCGGGGAGCTGTTTTTT.

The V call is TRBV30, the J call TRBJ2-5, with D possibly being TRBD1 (6 bases). In germline, CDR1 is GTSNPN, CDR2 SVGIG (reference sequence). Trimming left V 0 bases short and J 9 bases short, with 11 bases between. The CDR3 extends over 12 amino acids. As DNA, the CDR3 is TGTGCCTGGAGTGTCCCAGCAGGGGCCCAGTACTTC. Protein: CAWSVPAGAQYF.

The CDR3 coding sequence is TGTGCCAGCAGCTTGGGGGGACCGCCAACTGGAAACTATGGCTACACCTTC. Translation: CASSLGGPPTGNYGYTF. The chain uses TRBV5-8 and TRBJ1-2; D is possibly TRBD1 (5 bases). The V end was cut by 0 bases, the J end by 2 bases, with 17 bases between. The CDR3 has 17 amino acids. Germline CDR1 reads SGHTS; CDR2 reads YDEGEE.

This chain links TRBV6-5 with TRBJ2-3; 8 bases are shared with TRBD2. V dropped 6 bases and J dropped 1; count of bases not matched to a gene: 3. Germline V lookup: CDR1 MNHEY, CDR2 SVGAGI. The CDR3 is 14 amino acids. The CDR3 bases are TGTGCCAGCAGGCGGGGGGTCGGCACAGATACGCAGTATTTT. This translates into CASRRGVGTDTQYF.

The V gene is TRBV7-2, the J gene TRBJ2-3; 8 nucleotides line up with TRBD2. This CDR3 has 15 amino acids. With 3 bases clipped from V and 2 bases from J, the junction kept 4 bases outside the gene matches. Germline V gene data show CDR1 as SGHTA and CDR2 as FQGNSA. The CDR3: CASSFGTRYTDTQYF. In DNA, the CDR3 is TGTGCCAGCAGCTTCGGGACTAGGTACACAGATACGCAGTATTTT. The full variable domain, with the rest looked up from reference TRBV7-2 and TRBJ2-3, is GAGVSQSPSNKVTEKGKDVELRCDPISGHTALYWYRQSLGQGLEFLIYFQGNSAPDKSGLPSDRFSAERTGGSVSTLTIQRTQQEDSAVYLCASSFGTRYTDTQYFGPGTRLTVL.

J is TRBJ1-5 and V is TRBV3-1 (or the pseudogene TRBV3-2), with D possibly TRBD1 on 5 matching bases. Germline lookup yields CDR1 LGHDT and CDR2 YNNKEL (reference sequence). V lost 5 bases to trimming and J lost 4 bases, with 15 bases between them. The CDR3 is 15 amino acids. As DNA, the CDR3 is TGTGCCAGCAGCATAGACGGGGCCGGTAATCAGCCCCAGCATTTT. It translates to CASSIDGAGNQPQHF.

V gene TRBV19 combines with J gene TRBJ2-6, with a weak D call TRBD2 (5 bases). The CDR3 is made up of 17 amino acids. Germline lookup yields CDR1 LNHDA and CDR2 SQIVND (reference sequence). The V gene lost 3 bases and the J gene lost 2 bases, with 14 bases spanning the gap. The DNA for the CDR3 is TGTGCCAGTAGTATGAGGGAATTACTGGCTGGGGCCAACGTCCTGACTTTC. Encoded protein: CASSMRELLAGANVLTF.